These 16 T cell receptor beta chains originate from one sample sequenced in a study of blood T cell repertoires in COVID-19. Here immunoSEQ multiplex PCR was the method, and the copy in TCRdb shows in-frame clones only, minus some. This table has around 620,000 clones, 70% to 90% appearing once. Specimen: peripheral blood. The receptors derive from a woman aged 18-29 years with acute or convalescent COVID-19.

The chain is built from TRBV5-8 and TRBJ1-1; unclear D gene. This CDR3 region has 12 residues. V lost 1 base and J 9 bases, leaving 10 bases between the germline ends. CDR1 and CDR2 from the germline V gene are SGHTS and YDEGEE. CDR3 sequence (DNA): TGTGCCAGCAGCTTGTGGAAGAGGCAAGCTTTCTTT. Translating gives CASSLWKRQAFF.

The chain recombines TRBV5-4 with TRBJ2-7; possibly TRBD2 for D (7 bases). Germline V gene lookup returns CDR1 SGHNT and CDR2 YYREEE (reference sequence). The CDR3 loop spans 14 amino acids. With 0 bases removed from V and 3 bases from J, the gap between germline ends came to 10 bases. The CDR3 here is CASSLGGGRYEQYF. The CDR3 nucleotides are TGTGCCAGCAGCTTGGGCGGGGGCCGCTACGAGCAGTACTTC.

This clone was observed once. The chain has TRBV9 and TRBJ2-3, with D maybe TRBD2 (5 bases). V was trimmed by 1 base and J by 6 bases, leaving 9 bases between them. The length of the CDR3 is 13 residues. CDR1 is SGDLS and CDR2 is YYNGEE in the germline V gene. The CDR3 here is CASSVSRRDTQYF. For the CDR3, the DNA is TGTGCCAGCAGCGTAAGTAGGAGGGATACGCAGTATTTT.

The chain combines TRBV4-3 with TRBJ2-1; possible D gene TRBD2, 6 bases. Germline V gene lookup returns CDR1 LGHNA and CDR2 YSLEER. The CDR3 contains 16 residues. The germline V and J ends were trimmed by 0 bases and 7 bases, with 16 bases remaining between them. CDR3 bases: TGCGCCAGCAGCCAAGACTTCGGGGGTACGCGAAATGAGCAGTTCTTC. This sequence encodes CASSQDFGGTRNEQFF.

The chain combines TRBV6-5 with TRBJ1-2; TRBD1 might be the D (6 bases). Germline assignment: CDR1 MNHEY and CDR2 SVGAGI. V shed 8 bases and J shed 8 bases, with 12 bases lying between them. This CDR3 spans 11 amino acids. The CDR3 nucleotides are TGTGCCAGCGGGGACACGTCGGGCTACACCTTC. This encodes CASGDTSGYTF.

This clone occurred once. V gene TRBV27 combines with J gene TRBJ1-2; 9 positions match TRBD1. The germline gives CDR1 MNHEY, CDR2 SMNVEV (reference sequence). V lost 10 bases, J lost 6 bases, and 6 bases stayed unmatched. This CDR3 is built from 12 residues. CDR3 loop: CATQGARHGYTF. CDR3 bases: TGTGCCACACAGGGGGCGCGTCATGGCTACACCTTC.

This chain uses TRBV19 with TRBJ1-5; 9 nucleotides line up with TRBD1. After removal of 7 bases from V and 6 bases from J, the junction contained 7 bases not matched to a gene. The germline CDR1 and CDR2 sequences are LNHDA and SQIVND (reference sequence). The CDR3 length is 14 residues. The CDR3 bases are TGTGCCAGTAATCCTACAGGGGGCGTTCAGCCCCAGCATTTT. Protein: CASNPTGGVQPQHF.

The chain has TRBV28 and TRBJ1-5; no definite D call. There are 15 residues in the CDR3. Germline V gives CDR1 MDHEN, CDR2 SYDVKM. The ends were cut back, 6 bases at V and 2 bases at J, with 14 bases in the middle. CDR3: CASSSPFVGNQPQHF. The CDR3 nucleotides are TGTGCCAGCAGCTCCCCCTTTGTTGGCAATCAGCCCCAGCATTTT.

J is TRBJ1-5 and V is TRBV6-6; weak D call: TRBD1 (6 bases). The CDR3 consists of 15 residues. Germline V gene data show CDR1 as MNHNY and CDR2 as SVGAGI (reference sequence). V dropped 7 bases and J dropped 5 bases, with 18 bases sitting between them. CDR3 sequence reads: CASTTNPDSDQPQHF. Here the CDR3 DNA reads TGTGCCAGCACCACAAACCCGGACAGCGATCAGCCCCAGCATTTT.

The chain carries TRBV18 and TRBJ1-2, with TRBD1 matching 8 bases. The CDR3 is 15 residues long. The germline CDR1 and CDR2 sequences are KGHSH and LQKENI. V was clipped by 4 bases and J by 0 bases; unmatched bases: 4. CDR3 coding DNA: TGTGCCAGCTCACGCGGACAGGGAGCTAACTATGGCTACACCTTC. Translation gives CASSRGQGANYGYTF.

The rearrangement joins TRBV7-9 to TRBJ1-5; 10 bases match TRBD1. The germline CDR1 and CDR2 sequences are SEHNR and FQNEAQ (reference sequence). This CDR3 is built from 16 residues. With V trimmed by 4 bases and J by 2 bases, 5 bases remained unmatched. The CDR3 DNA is TGTGCCAGCAGCTCCGACAGGGGGCAGGGCAATCAGCCCCAGCATTTT. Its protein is CASSSDRGQGNQPQHF.

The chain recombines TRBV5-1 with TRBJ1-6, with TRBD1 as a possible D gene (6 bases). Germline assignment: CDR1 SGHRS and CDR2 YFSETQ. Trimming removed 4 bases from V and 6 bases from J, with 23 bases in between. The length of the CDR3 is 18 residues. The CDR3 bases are TGCGCCAGCAGCCGTCTCCCGGACAGTTGGTGGGGTAATTCACCCCTCCACTTT. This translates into CASSRLPDSWWGNSPLHF.

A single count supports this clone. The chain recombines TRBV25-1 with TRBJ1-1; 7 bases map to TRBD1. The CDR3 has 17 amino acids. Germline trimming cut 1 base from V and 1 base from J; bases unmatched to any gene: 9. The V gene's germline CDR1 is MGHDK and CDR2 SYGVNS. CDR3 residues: CASSEFYPTGSNTEAFF. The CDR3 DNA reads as TGTGCCAGCAGTGAATTTTACCCGACAGGGTCGAACACTGAAGCTTTCTTT.

CDR3 bases: TGTGCCAGCAGCTTCGACAGGGGCCCTAGAAATTTGAACACTGAAGCTTTCTTT. Encoded protein: CASSFDRGPRNLNTEAFF. The chain is built from TRBV11-2 and TRBJ1-1, with TRBD1 matching 8 bases. There are 18 residues in the CDR3. V dropped 3 bases and J dropped 0; count of bases not matched to a gene: 12. Per the germline V gene, CDR1 is SGHAT and CDR2 is FQNNGV.

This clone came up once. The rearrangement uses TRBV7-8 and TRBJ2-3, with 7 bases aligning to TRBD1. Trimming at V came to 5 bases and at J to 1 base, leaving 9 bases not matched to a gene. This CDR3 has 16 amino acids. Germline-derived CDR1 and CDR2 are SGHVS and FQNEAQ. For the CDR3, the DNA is TGTGCCAGCAGCCCAGCAGGGGGTGGGGGCACAGATACGCAGTATTTT. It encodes CASSPAGGGGTDTQYF. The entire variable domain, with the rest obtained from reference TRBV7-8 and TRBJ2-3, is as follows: GAGVSQSPRYKVAKRGQDVALRCDPISGHVSLFWYQQALGQGPEFLTYFQNEAQLDKSGLPSDRFFAERPEGSVSTLKIQRTQQEDSAVYLCASSPAGGGGTDTQYFGPGTRLTVL.

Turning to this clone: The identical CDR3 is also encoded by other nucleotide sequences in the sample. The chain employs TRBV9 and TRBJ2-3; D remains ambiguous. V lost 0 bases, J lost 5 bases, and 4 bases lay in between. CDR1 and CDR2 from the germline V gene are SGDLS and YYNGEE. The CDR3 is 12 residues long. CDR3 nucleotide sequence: TGTGCCAGCAGCGTAGGGAGAGATACGCAGTATTTT. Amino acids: CASSVGRDTQYF.